The clone carrying this T cell receptor beta chain showed up just a few times. As yet, its antigen is unknown. MiXCR, applied by TCRdb to the 5' RACE reads, yields one record per CDR3 protein. The profile shows hundreds of thousands of distinct CDR3 sequences, 21% of them singletons. This specimen belongs to a study of identical twins. General observations from the study: There was more out-of-frame TCR alpha sharing in monozygotic twins than models estimated.

V lost 5 bases and J 1 base, leaving 9 bases between the germline ends. The CDR3 loop spans 13 amino acids. Germline loops: CDR1 SGHRS, CDR2 YFSETQ. Separately, the same data were catalogued under a study of T cells expressing NK-cell markers.

The V call is TRBV5-1, the J call TRBJ1-2; a weak D match, TRBD1 (5 bases). Sequencing used PBMCs. This receptor was identified in a young woman in good health. As DNA, the CDR3 is TGCGCCAGCAGACCCGACAGTAACTATGGCTACACCTTC. Its protein product is CASRPDSNYGYTF.